This T cell receptor beta chain appears in the sequencing data of a study of T-cell memory formation after mild COVID-19. About the research overall: Each donor largely had its own TCR clusters.

CDR1 is KGHDR and CDR2 is SFDVKD in the germline V gene. The CDR3 sequence is 15 residues long. The junction had 6 bases not matched to a gene; V was cut back by 4 bases and J by 2 bases. 5'RACE primed from the constant segment yielded TCR alpha and TCR beta cDNA libraries bearing sample barcodes and UMIs. Via MiXCR, TCRdb re-called the 5' RACE reads, giving one row per CDR3 protein. The sample yields 450,000 to 650,000 distinct CDR3 sequences, roughly 17% seen once. J is TRBJ1-1 and V is TRBV24-1; 7 bases fit TRBD1. This TCR came from an adult woman who had mild COVID-19 (a few samples of this study predate the infection). Cell type and time point are not known. Sequenced: PBMCs or a T cell subset sorted from them (not recorded which). The CDR3 is CATSESGQLNTEAFF. The CDR3 nucleotides read TGTGCCACCAGTGAATCGGGACAGCTTAACACTGAAGCTTTCTTT.